These T cell receptor beta chains were read from a single sample in a study of OX40 agonist ivuxolimab in advanced cancers. The repertoire was sequenced with immunoSEQ multiplex PCR; TCRdb's copy has only in-frame clones and lacks some. The sample has just over 30,000 clones; 80% to 90% are singletons. This sample comprised CD4+ or CD8+ T cells sorted from blood, obtained in a trial of the OX40 agonist ivuxolimab. These receptors came from an adult with an advanced solid tumor such as melanoma, head and neck, liver or kidney cancer. CDR3s include the opening cysteine and the closing phenylalanine or tryptophan. Each record gives: CDR3 DNA, CDR3 protein, J gene, D gene, CDR3 length, clone size, V gene. D genes are given only for firm matches. The size field is filled for only some rows; it gives once, few, many or a size class.

TGTGCCAGCAGCCCCCGGGACAGGGGTACCGGGGAGCTGTTTTTT | CASSPRDRGTGELFF | TRBJ2-2 | TRBD1 | 15 | . | TRBV9
TGTGCCAGCAGTTCTTCCGGACTTCTTCCCTATGGCTACACCTTC | CASSSSGLLPYGYTF | TRBJ1-2 | . | 15 | . | TRBV27
TGTGCCAGCAGCTTCGAACTAGCGGGACGGTTACACACAGATACGCAGTATTTT | CASSFELAGRLHTDTQYF | TRBJ2-3 | TRBD2 | 18 | . | TRBV7-6
TGTGCCAGCAGTGACAGGGTGAGAGAGACCCAGTACTTC | CASSDRVRETQYF | TRBJ2-5 | TRBD1 | 13 | . | TRBV6-6
TGTGCCAGTAGTATCGGTTACAATGAGCAGTTCTTC | CASSIGYNEQFF | TRBJ2-1 | . | 12 | . | TRBV19
TGTGCCAGCAGTCCGAAGGGACTGGACTACGAGCAGTACTTC | CASSPKGLDYEQYF | TRBJ2-7 | . | 14 | . | TRBV14
TGTGCCAGCAGCCCTCAAGTAGATACAGGCGAGCAGTACTTC | CASSPQVDTGEQYF | TRBJ2-7 | . | 14 | . | TRBV6-6
TGTGCCAGCAGCCCTAATCCGGGACTCCGCTACAATGAGCAGTTCTTC | CASSPNPGLRYNEQFF | TRBJ2-1 | . | 16 | . | TRBV7-3
TGTGCCAGCAGCGGTTGGACAGCCAGCTCCTACGAGCAGTACTTC | CASSGWTASSYEQYF | TRBJ2-7 | . | 15 | . | TRBV13
TGTGCCAGCAGCTCTACAGGGGTTGTCCCCAATGAATACGAGCAGTACTTC | CASSSTGVVPNEYEQYF | TRBJ2-7 | TRBD1 | 17 | . | TRBV28
TGTGCCAGCAGATACATTTGGGGGGAGCTGTTTTTT | CASRYIWGELFF | TRBJ2-2 | . | 12 | . | TRBV28
TGTGCCAGCAGCCCCGGGACAGGGGGATACGAGCAGTACTTC | CASSPGTGGYEQYF | TRBJ2-7 | TRBD1 | 14 | . | TRBV5-4
TGTGCCAGCAGTCTCTCCTCTAGCGGAGAGCAGTTCTTC | CASSLSSSGEQFF | TRBJ2-1 | TRBD2 | 13 | . | TRBV6-1
TGCGCCAGCAGCCAAGAAGAGTATAGCGGAGGAGAGGTATACGAGCAGTACTTC | CASSQEEYSGGEVYEQYF | TRBJ2-7 | . | 18 | . | TRBV4-1
TGTGCCAGCAGCGGGACAGGGACAGCTAACTATGGCTACACCTTC | CASSGTGTANYGYTF | TRBJ1-2 | TRBD1 | 15 | . | TRBV7-9
TGCAGCGTTGGGGACAGGGAAGGAACTAATGAAAAACTGTTTTTT | CSVGDREGTNEKLFF | TRBJ1-4 | TRBD1 | 15 | . | TRBV29-1
TGTGCCAGCAGCGTAGACTACAGGGGATGGGACACTGAAGCTTTCTTT | CASSVDYRGWDTEAFF | TRBJ1-1 | TRBD1 | 16 | . | TRBV9
TGTGCCAGCAGCCCGGGACAGGGGGGTTACGAGCAGTACTTC | CASSPGQGGYEQYF | TRBJ2-7 | TRBD1 | 14 | . | TRBV5-6
TGTGCCAGCAGTTACTCGAAGAATTACAATGAGCAGTTCTTC | CASSYSKNYNEQFF | TRBJ2-1 | . | 14 | . | TRBV6-5
TGTGCCAGTGGCGTGAACACTGAAGCTTTCTTT | CASGVNTEAFF | TRBJ1-1 | . | 11 | . | TRBV19
TGTGCCAGCAGCTTAGGGCGAAACACTGAAGCTTTCTTT | CASSLGRNTEAFF | TRBJ1-1 | . | 13 | . | TRBV7-2
TGTGCCAGCAGATCCGAAGCGGGAGGGCCCTACAATGAGCAGTTCTTC | CASRSEAGGPYNEQFF | TRBJ2-1 | TRBD2 | 16 | . | TRBV6-6
TGTGCCAGCAGTAAGCGGGGGGGGCGGAGTGGCTCCTCTGGGGCCAACGTCCTGACTTTC | CASSKRGGRSGSSGANVLTF | TRBJ2-6 | TRBD2 | 20 | . | TRBV28
TGTGCCAGCAGCGGGGACCGAAACTCCTACGAGCAGTACTTC | CASSGDRNSYEQYF | TRBJ2-7 | . | 14 | . | TRBV5-6
TGTGCCAGCAGCTTCGGGAGCTTAATTTTCTCTGGAAACACCATATATTTT | CASSFGSLIFSGNTIYF | TRBJ1-3 | . | 17 | . | TRBV11-2
TGTGCCAGCAGTTTCAGGAGCACAGATACGCAGTATTTT | CASSFRSTDTQYF | TRBJ2-3 | . | 13 | . | TRBV27
TGTGCCAGCAGCGTAGCAGGGACCTCATCAGATACGCAGTATTTT | CASSVAGTSSDTQYF | TRBJ2-3 | . | 15 | . | TRBV9
TGTGCCAGCAGCCCCCCTCCTCACACCGGGGAGCTGTTTTTT | CASSPPPHTGELFF | TRBJ2-2 | . | 14 | . | TRBV7-9
TGTGCCAGCAGCTTAACTACAGGGGAGGGCGAGCAGTACTTC | CASSLTTGEGEQYF | TRBJ2-7 | . | 14 | . | TRBV7-3
TGTGCCAGCACCCCACTCGGCAGGGGCCTTATTAATGAGCAGTTCTTC | CASTPLGRGLINEQFF | TRBJ2-1 | . | 16 | . | TRBV9
TGCGCCAGCAGCTTCTTTCCCTTCGGCGGGGACAAAAACATTCAGTACTTC | CASSFFPFGGDKNIQYF | TRBJ2-4 | . | 17 | . | TRBV5-1
TGTGCCAGCAGTTCCCGACAGGGGGAAAAGGCAGATACGCAGTATTTT | CASSSRQGEKADTQYF | TRBJ2-3 | TRBD1 | 16 | medium-sized | TRBV6-6
TGTGCCAGCTCCGGACAGGTTATAAACACCGGGGAGCTGTTTTTT | CASSGQVINTGELFF | TRBJ2-2 | TRBD1 | 15 | . | TRBV18
TGTGCCAGCAGCGTGAGACTCATGGGATCCACCGGGGAGCTGTTTTTT | CASSVRLMGSTGELFF | TRBJ2-2 | . | 16 | . | TRBV9
TGTGCCAGCAGCCAACGGGGCGGCCGTCAGCCCCAGCATTTT | CASSQRGGRQPQHF | TRBJ1-5 | . | 14 | . | TRBV7-9
TGCAGCGTTTTAACGGGGTCGACAGGAGGCAATCAGCCCCAGCATTTT | CSVLTGSTGGNQPQHF | TRBJ1-5 | . | 16 | . | TRBV29-1
TGTGCCACCAGCAGAGTACTAGCGGGGGGGAGAGATACGCAGTATTTT | CATSRVLAGGRDTQYF | TRBJ2-3 | TRBD2 | 16 | . | TRBV15
TGCGCCAGCAGCCCGAGCGGGACGCGGACAGATACGCAGTATTTT | CASSPSGTRTDTQYF | TRBJ2-3 | TRBD2 | 15 | . | TRBV5-1
TGCGCCAGCAGCCAAGGACAGGGCCCCTCCTACGAGCAGTACTTC | CASSQGQGPSYEQYF | TRBJ2-7 | TRBD1 | 15 | . | TRBV4-3
TGTGCCAGCAGCGGGAGCTCCTACGAGCAGTACTTC | CASSGSSYEQYF | TRBJ2-7 | . | 12 | . | TRBV5-4
TGTGCCAGTAGTATCAGCGGACCGCTCTATGGCTACACCTTC | CASSISGPLYGYTF | TRBJ1-2 | . | 14 | . | TRBV19
TGTGCCAGCAATTTGCGGCGAGGAGAGACCCAGTACTTC | CASNLRRGETQYF | TRBJ2-5 | . | 13 | once | TRBV4-2
TGTGCCAGCAGTGACAGGCCCCACTCTGATGGCTACACCTTC | CASSDRPHSDGYTF | TRBJ1-2 | . | 14 | . | TRBV2
TGCGCCAGCAGCCAAGATATAGGACCTTCTGGGGCCAACGTCCTGACTTTC | CASSQDIGPSGANVLTF | TRBJ2-6 | . | 17 | . | TRBV4-3
TGTGCCAGCAGTGAGGGACCGGCATTCGAAGGCAATCAGCCCCAGCATTTT | CASSEGPAFEGNQPQHF | TRBJ1-5 | . | 17 | few | TRBV2
TGTGCCAGCAGCCTTTCAGGGGGGGCGGACGGCTACACCTTC | CASSLSGGADGYTF | TRBJ1-2 | TRBD1 | 14 | . | TRBV7-9